Detailed here is one T cell receptor (beta chain). The antigen is undetermined. This specimen belongs to a study of T cell responses to AZD1222 COVID-19 vaccine. Findings and caveats of the study: In the spike-specific TCR repertoire, nearly half reportedly target unmutated variant regions. Spike was spanned by vaccine-associated CD4 TCRs, which were dominant at 160-218 and 743-854.

Germline V gives CDR1 MNHEY, CDR2 SVGAGI. The CDR3 consists of 14 residues. V shed 8 bases, J shed 5 bases, and the junction held 8 bases outside the gene matches. Repertoires were generated with immunoSEQ multiplex PCR, while TCRdb's copy carries only in-frame clones and drops some. The sample carries some 79,000 clones, roughly 88% recorded once. This chain connects TRBV6-5 to TRBJ1-1, with 10 positions matching TRBD1. This clonotype originated in an adult who received the AZD1222 COVID-19 vaccine. The sample was peripheral blood, taken 28 days after the second AZD1222 dose. In nucleotides, the CDR3 is TGTGCCAGCCAAAGGGACAGGGGTTTGACTGAAGCTTTCTTT. Residues: CASQRDRGLTEAFF.